This record covers a single T cell receptor beta chain. What it recognizes is unknown. The data derive from a study of blood T cells in healthy people across ages. Findings and limits, study-wide: It was not known whether donors were CMV positive (a possible confounder of expanded clonotype changes). Fewer expanded clones and more diversity marked long-lived versus aged donors.

A second PCR of 7 to 11 cycles used a sample-barcoded 5' primer and a J-beta primer mix. In TCRdb, the 5' RACE reads were re-called with MiXCR into one record per CDR3 protein. This table holds about 830,000 distinct CDR3 sequences, less than 80% found once. CDR3 length equals 16 residues. CDR1 and CDR2 from the germline V gene are SGHTA and FQGNSA. Trimming removed 7 bases at V and 2 bases at J, with 19 bases between. V gene TRBV7-2 combines with J gene TRBJ2-3; TRBD2 might be the D (6 bases). The receptor was derived from a young man in good health. Sequencing was carried out using blood. Here the CDR3 reads CASTLNPLAFTDTQYF. The CDR3 DNA reads as TGTGCCAGCACCCTAAACCCCCTAGCGTTCACAGATACGCAGTATTTT.